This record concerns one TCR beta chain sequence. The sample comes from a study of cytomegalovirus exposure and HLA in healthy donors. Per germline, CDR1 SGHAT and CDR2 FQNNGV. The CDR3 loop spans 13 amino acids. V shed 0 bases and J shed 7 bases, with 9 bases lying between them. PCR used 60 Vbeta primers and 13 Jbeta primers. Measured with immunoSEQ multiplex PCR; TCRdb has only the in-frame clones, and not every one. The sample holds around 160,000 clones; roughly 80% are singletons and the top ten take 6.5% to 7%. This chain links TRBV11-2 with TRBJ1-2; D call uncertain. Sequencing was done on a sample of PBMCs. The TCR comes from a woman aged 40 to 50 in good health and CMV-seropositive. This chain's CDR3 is CASSLDLTAGYTF. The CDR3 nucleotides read TGTGCCAGCAGCTTAGATCTTACAGCTGGCTACACCTTC.